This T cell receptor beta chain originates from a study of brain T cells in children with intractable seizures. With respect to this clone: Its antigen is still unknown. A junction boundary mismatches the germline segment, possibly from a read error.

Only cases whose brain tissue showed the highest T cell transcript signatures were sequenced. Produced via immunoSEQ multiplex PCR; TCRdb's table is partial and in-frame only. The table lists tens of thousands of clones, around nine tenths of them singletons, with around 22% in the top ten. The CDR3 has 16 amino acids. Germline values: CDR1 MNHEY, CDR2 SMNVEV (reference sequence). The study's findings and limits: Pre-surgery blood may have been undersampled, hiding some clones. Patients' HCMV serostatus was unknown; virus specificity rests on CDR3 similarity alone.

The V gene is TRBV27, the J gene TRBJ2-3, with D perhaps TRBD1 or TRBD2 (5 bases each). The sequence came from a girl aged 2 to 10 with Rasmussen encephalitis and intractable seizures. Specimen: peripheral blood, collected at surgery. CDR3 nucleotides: TGCGCGACGTTCGGCAGAGGGGATACTAGCACAGATACGCAGTATTTT. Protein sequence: CATFGRGDTSTDTQYF.